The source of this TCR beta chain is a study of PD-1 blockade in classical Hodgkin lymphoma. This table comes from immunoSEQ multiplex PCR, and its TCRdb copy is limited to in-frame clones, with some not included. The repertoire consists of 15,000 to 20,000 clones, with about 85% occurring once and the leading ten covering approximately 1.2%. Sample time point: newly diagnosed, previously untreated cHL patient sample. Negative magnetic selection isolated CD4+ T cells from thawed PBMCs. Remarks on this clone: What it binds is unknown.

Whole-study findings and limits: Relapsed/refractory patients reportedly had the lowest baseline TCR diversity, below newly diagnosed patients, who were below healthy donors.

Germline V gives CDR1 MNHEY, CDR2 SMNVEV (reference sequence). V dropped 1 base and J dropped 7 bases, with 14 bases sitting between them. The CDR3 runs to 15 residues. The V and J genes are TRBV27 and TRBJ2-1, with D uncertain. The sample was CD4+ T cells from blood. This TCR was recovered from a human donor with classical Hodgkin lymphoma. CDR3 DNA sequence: TGTGCCAGCAGTTTATGGGCAACCGGTAAAAATGAGCAGTTCTTC. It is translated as CASSLWATGKNEQFF.